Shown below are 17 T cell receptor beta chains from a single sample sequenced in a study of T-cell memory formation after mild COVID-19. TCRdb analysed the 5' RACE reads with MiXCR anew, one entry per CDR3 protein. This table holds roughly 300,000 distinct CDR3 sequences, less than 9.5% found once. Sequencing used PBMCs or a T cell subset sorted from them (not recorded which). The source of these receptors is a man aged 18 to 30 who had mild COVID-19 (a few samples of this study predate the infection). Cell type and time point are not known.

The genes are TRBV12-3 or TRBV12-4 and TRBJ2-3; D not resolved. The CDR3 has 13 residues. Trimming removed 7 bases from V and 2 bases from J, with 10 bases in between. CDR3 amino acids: CASNVIVTDTQYF. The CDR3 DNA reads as TGTGCCAGCAATGTGATAGTCACAGATACGCAGTATTTT.

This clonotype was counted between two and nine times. CDR3 bases: TGTGCCAGCAGCTCCTCCGGCCGGACGCAAGAGACCCAGTACTTC. Protein product: CASSSSGRTQETQYF. V gene TRBV11-2 combines with J gene TRBJ2-5, with D hard to call. The germline gives CDR1 SGHAT, CDR2 FQNNGV. The V and J ends lost 4 bases and 2 bases respectively, with 14 bases between them. The CDR3 loop spans 15 amino acids.

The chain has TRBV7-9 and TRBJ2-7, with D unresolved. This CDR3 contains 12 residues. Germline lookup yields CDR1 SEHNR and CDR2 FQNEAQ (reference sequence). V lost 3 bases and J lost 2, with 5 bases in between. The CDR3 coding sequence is TGTGCCAGCAGCTTTACAACCTACGAGCAGTACTTC. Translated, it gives CASSFTTYEQYF.

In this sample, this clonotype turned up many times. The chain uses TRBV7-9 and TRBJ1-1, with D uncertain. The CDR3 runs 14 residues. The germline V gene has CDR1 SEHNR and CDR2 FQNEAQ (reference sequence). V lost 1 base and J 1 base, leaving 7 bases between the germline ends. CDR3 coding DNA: TGTGCCAGCAGCTTAGTCTCCGGGAACACTGAAGCTTTCTTT. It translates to CASSLVSGNTEAFF.

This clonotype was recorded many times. The CDR3 reads CASVTQSQVSPLHF. The DNA for the CDR3 is TGTGCCAGCGTAACACAAAGTCAAGTTTCACCCCTCCACTTT. V and J are TRBV2 and TRBJ1-6; the D is unclear. Trimming stripped 8 bases from V and 9 bases from J, with 17 bases between. Germline lookup yields CDR1 SNHLY and CDR2 FYNNEI. CDR3 size: 14 residues.

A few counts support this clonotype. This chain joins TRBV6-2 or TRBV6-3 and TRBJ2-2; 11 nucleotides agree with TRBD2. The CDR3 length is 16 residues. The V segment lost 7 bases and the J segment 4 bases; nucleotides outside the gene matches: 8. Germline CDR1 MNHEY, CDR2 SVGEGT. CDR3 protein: CASISRLAGSTGELFF. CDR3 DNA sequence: TGTGCCAGCATCTCCCGACTAGCGGGGTCCACCGGGGAGCTGTTTTTT.

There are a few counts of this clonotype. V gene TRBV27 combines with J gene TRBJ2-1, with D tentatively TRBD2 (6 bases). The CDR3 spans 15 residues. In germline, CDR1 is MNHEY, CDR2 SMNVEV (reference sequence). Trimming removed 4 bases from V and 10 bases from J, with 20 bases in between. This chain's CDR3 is CASSSAGRGRREQFF. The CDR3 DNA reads TGTGCCAGCAGTTCCGCCGGGCGGGGTAGGCGCGAGCAGTTCTTC.

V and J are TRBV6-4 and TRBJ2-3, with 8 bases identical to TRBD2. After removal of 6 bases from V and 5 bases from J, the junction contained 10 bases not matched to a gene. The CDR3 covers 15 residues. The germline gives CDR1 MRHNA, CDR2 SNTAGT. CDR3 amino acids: CASSAGRGAVDTQYF. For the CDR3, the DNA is TGTGCCAGCAGCGCGGGGCGGGGGGCCGTAGATACGCAGTATTTT.

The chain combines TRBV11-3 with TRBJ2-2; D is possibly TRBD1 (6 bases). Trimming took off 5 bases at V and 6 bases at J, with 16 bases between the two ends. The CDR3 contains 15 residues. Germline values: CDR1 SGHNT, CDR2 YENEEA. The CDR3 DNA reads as TGTGCCAGCAGCCGCGCACAGGGAAAAGCCGGGGAGCTGTTTTTT. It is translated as CASSRAQGKAGELFF.

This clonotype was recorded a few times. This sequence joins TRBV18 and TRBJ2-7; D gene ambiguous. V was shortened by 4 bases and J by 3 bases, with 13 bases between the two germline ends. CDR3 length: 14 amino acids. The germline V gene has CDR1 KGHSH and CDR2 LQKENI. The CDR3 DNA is TGTGCCAGCTCACTCCTGGCAGTTCGCTACGAGCAGTACTTC. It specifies CASSLLAVRYEQYF.

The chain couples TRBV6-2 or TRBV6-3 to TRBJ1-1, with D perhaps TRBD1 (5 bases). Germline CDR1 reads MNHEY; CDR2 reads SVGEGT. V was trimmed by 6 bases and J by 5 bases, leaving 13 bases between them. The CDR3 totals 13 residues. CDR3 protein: CASSKLGLTEAFF. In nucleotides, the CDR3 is TGTGCCAGCAGCAAGTTGGGGCTGACTGAAGCTTTCTTT.

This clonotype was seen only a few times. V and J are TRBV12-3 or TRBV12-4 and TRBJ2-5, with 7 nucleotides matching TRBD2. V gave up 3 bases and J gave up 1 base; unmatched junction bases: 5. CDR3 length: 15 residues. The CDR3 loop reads CASSLEVAGQETQYF. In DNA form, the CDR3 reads TGTGCCAGCAGTTTGGAGGTAGCGGGCCAAGAGACCCAGTACTTC.

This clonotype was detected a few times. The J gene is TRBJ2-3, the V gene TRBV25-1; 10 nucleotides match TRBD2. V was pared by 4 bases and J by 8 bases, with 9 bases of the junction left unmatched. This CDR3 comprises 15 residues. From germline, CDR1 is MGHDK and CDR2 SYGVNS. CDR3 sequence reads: CASSGVSGGWATQYF. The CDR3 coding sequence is TGTGCCAGCAGTGGCGTTAGCGGGGGGTGGGCTACGCAGTATTTT.

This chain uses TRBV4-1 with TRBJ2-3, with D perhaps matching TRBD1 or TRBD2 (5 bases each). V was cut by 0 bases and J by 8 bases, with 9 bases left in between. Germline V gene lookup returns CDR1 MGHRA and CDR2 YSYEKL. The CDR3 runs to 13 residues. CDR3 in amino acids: CASSQDWGRTQYF. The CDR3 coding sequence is TGCGCCAGCAGCCAAGACTGGGGACGTACGCAGTATTTT.

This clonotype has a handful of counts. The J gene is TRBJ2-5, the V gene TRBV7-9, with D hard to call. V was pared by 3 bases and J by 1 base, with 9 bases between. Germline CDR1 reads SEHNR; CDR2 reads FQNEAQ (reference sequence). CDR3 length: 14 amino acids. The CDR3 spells CASSFYASQETQYF. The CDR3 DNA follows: TGTGCCAGCAGCTTCTACGCTAGCCAAGAGACCCAGTACTTC.

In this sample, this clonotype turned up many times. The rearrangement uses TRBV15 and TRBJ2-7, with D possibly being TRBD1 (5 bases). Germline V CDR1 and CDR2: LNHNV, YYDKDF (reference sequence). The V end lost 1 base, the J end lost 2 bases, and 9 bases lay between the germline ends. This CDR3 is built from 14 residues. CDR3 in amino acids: CATSRGQRTYEQYF. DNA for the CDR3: TGTGCCACCAGCAGAGGACAGAGAACCTACGAGCAGTACTTC.

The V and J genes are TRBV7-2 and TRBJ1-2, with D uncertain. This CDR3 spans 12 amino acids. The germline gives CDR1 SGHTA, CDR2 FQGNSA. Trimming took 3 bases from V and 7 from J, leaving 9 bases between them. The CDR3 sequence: CASSFGIGGYTF. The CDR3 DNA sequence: TGTGCCAGCAGCTTTGGGATCGGTGGCTACACCTTC.